Following are 26 T cell receptor beta chains from one sample sequenced in a study of blood T cell repertoires in COVID-19. Data came from immunoSEQ multiplex PCR; TCRdb stores just in-frame clones and leaves some out. The table has about 350,000 clones, roughly nine tenths seen once. Sequencing input: peripheral blood. These receptor sequences come from a woman aged 55 to 70 with COVID-19, enrolled during active disease.

The chain joins TRBV14 to TRBJ2-2; no clear D gene. Germline V lookup: CDR1 SGHDN, CDR2 FVKESK. CDR3 length: 14 amino acids. The V and J ends lost 2 bases and 7 bases respectively, with 11 bases between them. CDR3 sequence: CASSQSLVNGELFF. CDR3 DNA sequence: TGTGCCAGCAGCCAATCCCTAGTTAACGGGGAGCTGTTTTTT.

The chain is built from TRBV28 and TRBJ1-2, with D unresolved. V lost 7 bases, J lost 8 bases, and 20 bases lay in between. The CDR3 has 14 amino acids. The germline V gene encodes CDR1 MDHEN and CDR2 SYDVKM. CDR3: CASTLDRVGRGYTF. The CDR3 nucleotides read TGTGCCAGCACCCTAGACCGAGTGGGGAGAGGCTACACCTTC.

On this clone: In the same sample, other DNA sequences code for this CDR3. V is TRBV6-1 and J is TRBJ1-2, with TRBD1 matching over 7 bases. V lost 3 bases and J lost 4; bases outside the gene matches: 2. The CDR3 has 13 residues. CDR1 is MNHNS and CDR2 is SASEGT in the germline V gene. CDR3 sequence reads: CASSETGTYGYTF. CDR3 bases: TGTGCCAGCAGTGAGACAGGGACCTATGGCTACACCTTC.

This clone was seen a handful of times. The rearrangement links TRBV2 to TRBJ1-6, with D perhaps matching TRBD1 (5 bases). Trimming removed 7 bases at V and 10 bases at J, with 17 bases between. Germline loops: CDR1 SNHLY, CDR2 FYNNEI. The CDR3 contains 14 residues. CDR3 region: CASNPGGGRSPLHF. In nucleotides, the CDR3 is TGTGCCAGCAACCCGGGGGGAGGGAGGTCACCCCTCCACTTT.

The rearrangement joins TRBV2 to TRBJ2-2; D unclear. CDR3 size: 15 residues. From germline, CDR1 is SNHLY and CDR2 FYNNEI. V was cut by 4 bases and J by 0 bases, with 9 bases left in between. This chain's CDR3 is CASSVPRANTGELFF. The CDR3 nucleotides read TGTGCCAGCAGTGTCCCCCGGGCGAACACCGGGGAGCTGTTTTTT.

CDR3 nucleotide sequence: TGTGCCAGCAGTCAAGGGGGTGCGGACACCGGGGAGCTGTTTTTT. Encoded protein: CASSQGGADTGELFF. V usage is TRBV28 and J usage is TRBJ2-2, with D possibly being TRBD1 (6 bases). V lost 5 bases and J lost 3, with 13 bases in between. The germline CDR1 and CDR2 sequences are MDHEN and SYDVKM. There are 15 residues in the CDR3. The complete variable domain, with remaining parts taken from reference TRBV28 and TRBJ2-2, reads DVKVTQSSRYLVKRTGEKVFLECVQDMDHENMFWYRQDPGLGLRLIYFSYDVKMKEKGDIPEGYSVSREKKERFSLILESASTNQTSMYLCASSQGGADTGELFFGEGSRLTVL.

V usage is TRBV30 and J usage is TRBJ1-5, with 10 bases matching TRBD1. CDR3 length: 13 residues. Germline CDR1 GTSNPN, CDR2 SVGIG (reference sequence). The V segment lost 7 bases and the J segment 10 bases; nucleotides outside the gene matches: 10. CDR3 DNA: TGTGCCTACTCGGGACAGGGGCCTGGACCCCAGCATTTT. This codes for CAYSGQGPGPQHF.

V usage is TRBV2 and J usage is TRBJ2-4; tentative D call: TRBD1 (5 bases). V lost 3 bases, J lost 5 bases, and 8 bases lay in between. The CDR3 sequence is 13 residues long. From germline, CDR1 is SNHLY and CDR2 FYNNEI. The CDR3 spells CASSDRVENIQYF. The DNA for the CDR3 is TGTGCCAGCAGTGACAGGGTGGAAAACATTCAGTACTTC.

The chain employs TRBV7-9 and TRBJ2-4, with TRBD1 identical over 10 bases. The germline CDR1 and CDR2 sequences are SEHNR and FQNEAQ (reference sequence). The V gene end was trimmed by 0 bases and the J gene end by 1 base; junction bases not matched to a gene: 6. This CDR3 spans 18 amino acids. In DNA, the CDR3 is TGTGCCAGCAGCTTAGCGCTAGGGGACAGGGGTGCCAAAAACATTCAGTACTTC. Protein product: CASSLALGDRGAKNIQYF.

The chain uses TRBV28 and TRBJ1-2, with D maybe TRBD1 (6 bases). Germline V gene lookup returns CDR1 MDHEN and CDR2 SYDVKM. Between the trimmed V and J ends, which lost 7 bases and 2 bases, there was a span of 17 bases. The CDR3 length is 15 residues. The CDR3 loop reads CASNPMDRLNYGYTF. Here the CDR3 DNA reads TGTGCCAGCAACCCTATGGACAGACTAAACTATGGCTACACCTTC.

The chain couples TRBV5-1 to TRBJ1-4; D unresolved. Germline V lookup: CDR1 SGHRS, CDR2 YFSETQ. Trimming cost V 4 bases and J 0 bases, with 7 bases left between them. CDR3 length equals 14 residues. As DNA, the CDR3 is TGCGCCAGCAGCCTGAGCGCAACTAATGAAAAACTGTTTTTT. The encoded protein is CASSLSATNEKLFF.

J is TRBJ1-2 and V is TRBV10-3, with D maybe TRBD1 (5 bases). There are 14 residues in the CDR3. Germline loops: CDR1 ENHRY, CDR2 SYGVKD. The V end lost 0 bases, the J end lost 2 bases, and 7 bases lay between the germline ends. In DNA form, the CDR3 reads TGTGCCATCAGTGAGTCGACAGAAAACTATGGCTACACCTTC. Translation gives CAISESTENYGYTF.

The genes are TRBV19 and TRBJ2-1, with a tentative D call TRBD2 (5 bases). CDR1 is LNHDA, CDR2 SQIVND, per germline (reference sequence). V was cut by 8 bases and J by 6 bases, with 20 bases left in between. There are 15 residues in the CDR3. The CDR3: CASRKDGSEGNEQFF. Here the CDR3 DNA reads TGTGCCAGTCGCAAGGACGGGTCTGAGGGCAATGAGCAGTTCTTC.

This clone has a handful of counts. The chain employs TRBV7-9 and TRBJ1-2, with D perhaps matching TRBD1 (6 bases). The CDR3 runs 15 residues. Trimming took 5 bases from V and 0 from J, leaving 13 bases between them. In germline, CDR1 is SEHNR, CDR2 FQNEAQ (reference sequence). CDR3 region: CASSPGGGANYGYTF. Here the CDR3 DNA reads TGTGCCAGCAGCCCCGGAGGGGGGGCTAACTATGGCTACACCTTC.

This chain joins TRBV6-5 and TRBJ1-5; D remains unclear. V lost 7 bases, J lost 11 bases, and 15 bases lay in between. Germline CDR1 is MNHEY and CDR2 is SVGAGI. The CDR3 sequence is 12 residues long. The CDR3 DNA reads as TGTGCCAGCAATACCGCCGGAGGGACCCAGCATTTT. It encodes CASNTAGGTQHF.

This chain connects TRBV7-8 to TRBJ1-1, with D uncertain. CDR1 is SGHVS and CDR2 is FQNEAQ in the germline V gene. V lost 3 bases to trimming and J lost 5 bases, with 10 bases between them. This CDR3 region has 13 residues. CDR3 loop: CASSLVRGTEAFF. The CDR3 DNA reads as TGTGCCAGCAGCTTGGTCCGGGGTACTGAAGCTTTCTTT.

This chain connects TRBV10-3 to TRBJ1-3, with 7 bases aligning to TRBD1. In germline, CDR1 is ENHRY, CDR2 SYGVKD. The CDR3 extends over 13 amino acids. Trimming cost V 10 bases and J 0 bases; bases outside gene matches: 3. As DNA, the CDR3 is TGTGCCACACGGACAGGCTCTGGAAACACCATATATTTT. Its translation is CATRTGSGNTIYF.

The chain uses TRBV2 and TRBJ2-1, with TRBD1 as a possible D gene (6 bases). CDR3 size: 16 residues. Germline CDR1 is SNHLY and CDR2 is FYNNEI. The V gene lost 8 bases and the J gene lost 5 bases, with 22 bases spanning the gap. Here the CDR3 DNA reads TGTGCCAGCTTCCCCACGAACAGGGAATATAACAATGAGCAGTTCTTC. Encoded protein: CASFPTNREYNNEQFF.

The rearrangement links TRBV28 to TRBJ1-2; no reliable D call. The CDR3 extends over 15 amino acids. V was trimmed by 7 bases and J by 0 bases, leaving 15 bases between them. Germline CDR1 and CDR2: MDHEN and SYDVKM. The CDR3 region is CASKTPAGTNYGYTF. DNA for the CDR3: TGTGCCAGCAAAACCCCAGCCGGGACTAACTATGGCTACACCTTC.

The CDR3 sequence: CASSQDLQLLLSGNTIYF. CDR3 nucleotides: TGTGCCAGCAGCCAAGATTTACAGCTACTTCTCTCTGGAAACACCATATATTTT. The genes are TRBV4-2 and TRBJ1-3; no clear D. V gave up 0 bases and J gave up 0 bases, with 15 bases separating them. The CDR3 spans 18 residues. From germline, CDR1 is LGHNA and CDR2 YNFKEQ.

CDR3 sequence (DNA): TGTGCCAGCAGCTTAGAAGCGGGGGTTAACTACAATGAGCAGTTCTTC. The encoded protein is CASSLEAGVNYNEQFF. The chain employs TRBV7-2 and TRBJ2-1, with 8 bases that match TRBD2. The CDR3 is made up of 16 amino acids. Germline loops: CDR1 SGHTA, CDR2 FQGNSA. J gave up 3 bases and V 1 base, and 5 bases lay outside the gene matches. The full variable domain, its missing parts supplied by reference TRBV7-2 and TRBJ2-1, is GAGVSQSPSNKVTEKGKDVELRCDPISGHTALYWYRQSLGQGLEFLIYFQGNSAPDKSGLPSDRFSAERTGGSVSTLTIQRTQQEDSAVYLCASSLEAGVNYNEQFFGPGTRLTVL.

This clone has only one observation. The CDR3 DNA reads TGTGCCAGCAGCAAAGCGAGCGGCACAGATACGCAGTATTTT. Protein sequence: CASSKASGTDTQYF. The chain carries TRBV7-9 and TRBJ2-3; D is ambiguous. The ends were cut back, 5 bases at V and 1 base at J, with 10 bases in the middle. Germline V gives CDR1 SEHNR, CDR2 FQNEAQ (reference sequence). CDR3 length equals 14 residues.

The rearrangement joins TRBV14 to TRBJ1-3, with D uncertain. CDR1 is SGHDN and CDR2 is FVKESK in the germline V gene. There are 16 residues in the CDR3. Trimming left V 1 base short and J 0 bases short, with 10 bases between. In nucleotides, the CDR3 is TGTGCCAGCAGCCAAGTGGAGGGATCCTCTGGAAACACCATATATTTT. Its protein is CASSQVEGSSGNTIYF.

The rearrangement uses TRBV5-4 and TRBJ1-2; 7 bases align to TRBD1. The CDR3 spans 12 residues. V shed 2 bases and J 13 bases; nucleotides not matched to a gene: 8. Germline-derived CDR1 and CDR2 are SGHNT and YYREEE (reference sequence). The CDR3 DNA sequence: TGTGCCAGCAGCTTAGCAGGGGGTTGGTGCACCTTC. Its translation: CASSLAGGWCTF.

The V gene is TRBV28, the J gene TRBJ2-5, with D possibly being TRBD1 (7 bases). The CDR3 runs 16 residues. Trimming stripped 6 bases from V and 2 bases from J, with 19 bases between. CDR1 MDHEN and CDR2 SYDVKM come from the germline V gene. The CDR3 DNA follows: TGTGCCAGCAGAATAGTTCCAGGGGGAGGACAAGAGACCCAGTACTTC. Translated: CASRIVPGGGQETQYF. The full variable domain, completed using reference TRBV28 and TRBJ2-5, is DVKVTQSSRYLVKRTGEKVFLECVQDMDHENMFWYRQDPGLGLRLIYFSYDVKMKEKGDIPEGYSVSREKKERFSLILESASTNQTSMYLCASRIVPGGGQETQYFGPGTRLLVL.

This clone was seen a single time. The chain couples TRBV4-2 to TRBJ1-3, with 7 bases fitting TRBD1. This CDR3 is built from 16 residues. CDR1 is LGHNA and CDR2 is YNFKEQ in the germline V gene. Unmatched junction bases numbered 9, after V lost 0 bases and J lost 7 bases. The CDR3 sequence is CASSQEGTATLNTIYF. CDR3 DNA sequence: TGTGCCAGCAGCCAAGAGGGGACAGCCACCCTTAACACCATATATTTT.